The present T cell receptor beta chain was sequenced within a study of lymphopenia after photon versus proton radiotherapy. This CDR3 comprises 13 residues. The V gene's germline CDR1 is LNHDA and CDR2 SQIVND (reference sequence). V shed 0 bases and J shed 4 bases, with 6 bases lying between them. This clone was recorded once. Its target is not known. Measured with immunoSEQ multiplex PCR; TCRdb has only the in-frame clones, and not every one. The repertoire consists of more than 25,000 clones, with roughly 90% occurring once and the leading ten covering roughly 20%. Study outcomes and limitations: Post-nadir diversity loss with photons came from oligoclonal expansion, particularly CD8+ Temra cells.

This TCR was sampled from a man in his forties or fifties with gastric cancer. This specimen was peripheral blood, taken from a patient treated with photon-based radiotherapy. The V gene is TRBV19, the J gene TRBJ1-2; D gene uncertain. CDR3 nucleotide sequence: TGTGCCAGTAGTATAGACAGACGCTATGGCTACACCTTC. This codes for CASSIDRRYGYTF.